These 23 T cell receptor beta chains were all obtained from the same sample, sequenced in a study of control samples from healthy donors and cancer patients (dated by TCRdb to 2019 to 2021). The library was made by the immunoSEQ multiplex PCR assay. The table was pulled from immuneACCESS by TCRdb, which kept in-frame rearrangements only. Such tables lose some clones; where checked, under half of the loss comes from unresolved V genes, and the rest has no known cause. For this sample there are roughly 140,000 clones; over 90% appear just once. The ten top clones hold over 2% of the sample. Material for sequencing was blood. The receptor source for this set is a man in his forties or fifties in good health.

The CDR3 sequence is CASSIDRRGLAELFF. Written as DNA, the CDR3 is TGTGCCAGTAGTATAGACCGCAGGGGCCTCGCAGAACTGTTTTTT. This chain uses TRBV19 with TRBJ1-4, with a possible D match to TRBD1 (6 bases). The CDR3 is made up of 15 amino acids. V was pared by 0 bases and J by 12 bases, with 17 bases between. The germline V gene has CDR1 LNHDA and CDR2 SQIVND (reference sequence). The full variable domain, completed using reference TRBV19 and TRBJ1-4, is DGGITQSPKYLFRKEGQNVTLSCEQNLNHDAMYWYRQDPGQGLRLIYYSQIVNDFQKGDIAEGYSVSREKKESFPLTVTSAQKNPTAFYLCASSIDRRGLAELFFGSGTQLSVL.

The chain recombines TRBV24-1 with TRBJ2-1, with no clear D. Germline assignment: CDR1 KGHDR and CDR2 SFDVKD. This CDR3 has 16 amino acids. Trimming shortened V by 0 bases and J by 0 bases, and 8 bases separated the two germline ends. The CDR3 nucleotides are TGTGCCACCAGTGATTTGAGGGCTAGCTCCTACAATGAGCAGTTCTTC. Translating it yields CATSDLRASSYNEQFF.

The V gene is TRBV20-1, the J gene TRBJ2-1; a weak D match, TRBD2 (5 bases). V was pared by 3 bases and J by 12 bases, with 18 bases between. CDR1 and CDR2 (germline): DFQATT, SNEGSKA (reference sequence). The CDR3 is 13 amino acids. The CDR3 sequence: CSASALVGLGQFF. CDR3 nucleotides: TGCAGTGCTAGTGCACTAGTTGGTTTGGGGCAGTTCTTC.

This chain joins TRBV7-9 and TRBJ2-7; D is perhaps TRBD1 (7 bases). Trimming pared 0 bases from V and 3 bases from J, leaving 12 bases between. This CDR3 spans 15 amino acids. CDR1 SEHNR and CDR2 FQNEAQ come from the germline V gene (reference sequence). The CDR3 DNA follows: TGTGCCAGCAGCTTAGCGGGGGGACAGAACTACGAGCAGTACTTC. Translating it yields CASSLAGGQNYEQYF.

This clone was seen only a few times. The chain joins TRBV5-1 to TRBJ1-5; D possibly corresponds to TRBD1 (5 bases). V was clipped by 4 bases and J by 0 bases, with 17 bases between them. The germline V gene encodes CDR1 SGHRS and CDR2 YFSETQ. The CDR3 extends over 17 amino acids. Written as DNA, the CDR3 is TGCGCCAGCAGCCCAGGGACGGTATCTTCTAGCAATCAGCCCCAGCATTTT. Translating gives CASSPGTVSSSNQPQHF. The whole variable domain, remainder taken from reference TRBV5-1 and TRBJ1-5, is KAGVTQTPRYLIKTRGQQVTLSCSPISGHRSVSWYQQTPGQGLQFLFEYFSETQRNKGNFPGRFSGRQFSNSRSEMNVSTLELGDSALYLCASSPGTVSSSNQPQHFGDGTRLSIL.

The chain links TRBV5-4 to TRBJ2-5; perhaps TRBD2 as D (5 bases). Trimming took off 4 bases at V and 5 bases at J, with 15 bases between the two ends. The V gene's germline CDR1 is SGHNT and CDR2 YYREEE (reference sequence). This CDR3 is 14 amino acids long. The CDR3 coding sequence is TGTGCCAGCAGCCCCGGGTCAAGAGGGGAGACCCAGTACTTC. Residues: CASSPGSRGETQYF.

The chain links TRBV3-1 (or the pseudogene TRBV3-2) to TRBJ2-5; D is unresolved. The CDR3 has 10 amino acids. Trimming stripped 6 bases from V and 4 bases from J, with 3 bases between. Germline V CDR1 and CDR2: LGHDT, YNNKEL (reference sequence). As DNA, the CDR3 is TGTGCCAGCAGAGGAGAGACCCAGTACTTC. Translation: CASRGETQYF.

This clone is a singleton in its sample. The rearrangement uses TRBV5-6 and TRBJ2-1; TRBD1 matches 7 bases. Looked up from germline, CDR1 is SGHDT and CDR2 is YYEEEE. This CDR3 is 16 amino acids long. V shed 4 bases and J 7 bases; nucleotides not matched to a gene: 14. CDR3 amino acids: CASSQRNRGFENEQFF. The CDR3 DNA sequence: TGTGCCAGCAGCCAAAGGAACAGGGGATTTGAGAATGAGCAGTTCTTC.

This clone showed up just once. This chain links TRBV12-3 or TRBV12-4 with TRBJ1-5; D is possibly TRBD1 (6 bases). V was cut by 7 bases and J by 6 bases, with 13 bases left in between. This CDR3 comprises 13 residues. CDR3 sequence: CASTTQGGQPQHF. The CDR3 DNA follows: TGTGCCAGCACCACACAGGGTGGTCAGCCCCAGCATTTT.

The rearrangement uses TRBV3-1 (or the pseudogene TRBV3-2) and TRBJ1-3; no firm D call. With 1 base removed from V and 0 bases from J, the gap between germline ends came to 4 bases. This CDR3 has 14 amino acids. CDR1 is LGHDT, CDR2 YNNKEL, per germline (reference sequence). CDR3 DNA: TGTGCCAGCAGCCAAGTATACTCTGGAAACACCATATATTTT. The encoded protein is CASSQVYSGNTIYF.

The chain uses TRBV29-1 and TRBJ2-2, with D possibly being TRBD2 (5 bases). V lost 7 bases to trimming and J lost 1 base, with 16 bases between them. Germline lookup yields CDR1 SQVTM and CDR2 ANQGSEA. This CDR3 contains 15 residues. CDR3 in DNA: TGCAGCGCGGGAACGGACGTAAAGAACACCGGGGAGCTGTTTTTT. Translating gives CSAGTDVKNTGELFF.

The chain couples TRBV7-8 to TRBJ1-2, with 7 bases lining up with TRBD1. The CDR3 runs to 14 residues. V was pared by 2 bases and J by 7 bases, with 7 bases of the junction left unmatched. Germline V CDR1 and CDR2: SGHVS, FQNEAQ. CDR3 sequence reads: CASSLIRGGSGYTF. CDR3 nucleotide sequence: TGTGCCAGCAGCTTAATCAGGGGGGGTTCTGGCTACACCTTC. Supplemented by reference TRBV7-8 and TRBJ1-2, the full variable domain reads GAGVSQSPRYKVAKRGQDVALRCDPISGHVSLFWYQQALGQGPEFLTYFQNEAQLDKSGLPSDRFFAERPEGSVSTLKIQRTQQEDSAVYLCASSLIRGGSGYTFGSGTRLTVV.

This clone has only one observation. The rearrangement links TRBV18 to TRBJ1-1, with D unresolved. The length of the CDR3 is 13 residues. Trimming took 7 bases from V and 1 from J, leaving 10 bases between them. Germline CDR1 and CDR2: KGHSH and LQKENI. The CDR3 DNA follows: TGTGCCAGCTACCTGGGCCCGAACACTGAAGCTTTCTTT. Translated: CASYLGPNTEAFF.

The rearrangement links TRBV2 to TRBJ1-5, with D perhaps TRBD1 (5 bases). The V end lost 4 bases, the J end lost 7 bases, and 17 bases lay between the germline ends. Germline CDR1 SNHLY, CDR2 FYNNEI. The CDR3 consists of 15 residues. CDR3 DNA sequence: TGTGCCAGCAGTGCCCGGGAGGGGACGGGACAGCCCCAGCATTTT. As protein: CASSAREGTGQPQHF.

This sequence joins TRBV6-4 and TRBJ1-2; D is unclear. Trimming took off 4 bases at V and 6 bases at J, with 12 bases between the two ends. Germline CDR1 and CDR2: MRHNA and SNTAGT. The CDR3 contains 13 residues. The CDR3 loop is CASSVSGFDGYTF. The DNA of the CDR3 is TGTGCCAGCAGTGTATCGGGGTTCGATGGCTACACCTTC.

A single count supports this clone. This chain joins TRBV29-1 and TRBJ1-6; 10 positions agree with TRBD1. CDR1 and CDR2 from the germline V gene are SQVTM and ANQGSEA. V lost 7 bases, J lost 7 bases, and 10 bases stayed unmatched. The CDR3 is 15 amino acids. Here the CDR3 reads CSATLSGQGNSPLHF. For the CDR3, the DNA is TGCAGCGCTACCCTGTCGGGACAGGGGAATTCACCCCTCCACTTT.

The V and J genes are TRBV3-1 (or the pseudogene TRBV3-2) and TRBJ2-7; weak D call: TRBD2 (5 bases). V gave up 2 bases and J gave up 7 bases, with 12 bases separating them. This CDR3 is 13 amino acids long. From germline, CDR1 is LGHDT and CDR2 YNNKEL (reference sequence). CDR3 in amino acids: CASSQYSGSEQYF. Written as DNA, the CDR3 is TGTGCCAGCAGCCAATATTCGGGGTCTGAGCAGTACTTC.

The chain couples TRBV2 to TRBJ1-1; D unresolved. Per germline, CDR1 SNHLY and CDR2 FYNNEI. V shed 8 bases and J shed 0 bases, with 7 bases lying between them. This CDR3 region has 12 residues. The CDR3 bases are TGTGCCAGCGGCCGAATGAACACTGAAGCTTTCTTT. Its protein is CASGRMNTEAFF.

This clone has only a few counts. This sequence joins TRBV5-1 and TRBJ2-7, with 9 bases fitting TRBD1. The CDR3 sequence is 14 residues long. J lost 5 bases, V lost 5 bases, and 8 bases had no gene match. Germline CDR1 is SGHRS and CDR2 is YFSETQ. The CDR3 coding sequence is TGCGCCAGCAGGGGGAGGACAGGGGCCAACGAGCAGTACTTC. It codes for CASRGRTGANEQYF.

V usage is TRBV16 and J usage is TRBJ2-1; D possibly corresponds to TRBD1 (5 bases). CDR1 and CDR2 from the germline V gene are KGHSY and FQNENV. This CDR3 has 12 residues. Trimming left V 3 bases short and J 8 bases short, with 8 bases between. Here the CDR3 DNA reads TGTGCCAGCAGCCACGCAGGGCATGAGCAGTTCTTC. This sequence encodes CASSHAGHEQFF. The complete variable domain, with remaining parts taken from reference TRBV16 and TRBJ2-1, reads GEEVAQTPKHLVRGEGQKAKLYCAPIKGHSYVFWYQQVLKNEFKFLISFQNENVFDETGMPKERFSAKCLPNSPCSLEIQATKLEDSAVYFCASSHAGHEQFFGPGTRLTVL.

The CDR3 region has the DNA TGCGCCAGCAGTGTTTGGGCAGGGGACACCGGGGAGCTGTTTTTT. Encoded protein: CASSVWAGDTGELFF. The genes are TRBV10-2 and TRBJ2-2, with a possible D match to TRBD1 (6 bases). Germline values: CDR1 WSHSY, CDR2 SAAADI. V lost 4 bases and J 3 bases, leaving 12 bases between the germline ends. This CDR3 is 15 amino acids long.

The chain is built from TRBV27 and TRBJ2-7; a weak D match, TRBD1 (6 bases). Trimming cost V 0 bases and J 9 bases, with 12 bases left between them. Germline CDR1 reads MNHEY; CDR2 reads SMNVEV (reference sequence). This CDR3 region has 13 residues. CDR3 coding DNA: TGTGCCAGCAGTTTATCAACAGGGCTGGGGCAGTACTTC. Amino acid sequence: CASSLSTGLGQYF.

V and J are TRBV27 and TRBJ2-5, with D perhaps matching TRBD2 (6 bases). Germline V gene sequence: CDR1 MNHEY, CDR2 SMNVEV (reference sequence). V dropped 0 bases and J dropped 4 bases, with 15 bases sitting between them. CDR3 length equals 16 residues. The CDR3 nucleotides read TGTGCCAGCAGTTTATCGGTCGACGGGAGAGGAGAGACCCAGTACTTC. It translates to CASSLSVDGRGETQYF.